Listed below are T cell receptor beta chains from one sample, sequenced in a study of blood T cell repertoires in COVID-19. Some clones are missing from TCRdb's copy, which holds only in-frame ones; the method was immunoSEQ multiplex PCR. The sample records about 180,000 clones, 80% to 90% being singletons. The material sequenced was peripheral blood. These receptors were obtained from a man aged 18-30 years who had recovered from COVID-19. Both conserved end residues are part of each CDR3. The order of the fields is D gene, J gene, clone size, V gene, CDR3 protein, CDR3 DNA. The D gene is left open where the match is weak. Where a row states a size, it is once, few, many or the class of an expanded clone; other rows omit it.

. TRBJ1-5 few TRBV28 CASSLFALKDSNSNQPQHF TGTGCCAGCAGTTTATTTGCTCTCAAGGACAGCAATAGCAATCAGCCCCAGCATTTT
. TRBJ1-2 . TRBV29-1 CSVVRGYGYTF TGCAGCGTTGTCAGGGGCTATGGCTACACCTTC
TRBD2 TRBJ2-1 . TRBV5-4 CASSSGLAGENEQFF TGTGCCAGCAGCTCAGGACTAGCGGGAGAAAATGAGCAGTTCTTC
. TRBJ1-2 . TRBV29-1 CSVVQGRVYGYTF TGCAGCGTTGTACAGGGCAGGGTCTATGGCTACACCTTC
. TRBJ1-4 . TRBV11-2 CASSREWTNEKLFF TGTGCCAGCAGTCGTGAGTGGACTAATGAAAAACTGTTTTTT
TRBD2 TRBJ2-1 . TRBV25-1 CATSTGGRFEQFF TGTGCCACCAGCACGGGCGGGAGGTTTGAGCAGTTCTTC
TRBD1 TRBJ1-6 . TRBV5-6 CASSPQSGGYSPLHF TGTGCCAGCAGCCCTCAATCAGGGGGTTATTCACCCCTCCACTTT
TRBD1 TRBJ2-7 . TRBV18 CASSPRQGDEQYF TGTGCCAGCTCCCCACGACAGGGAGACGAGCAGTACTTC
. TRBJ1-2 . TRBV21-1 CASSKALYIIWGDGYTF TGTGCCAGCAGCAAAGCGCTTTATATAATCTGGGGAGATGGCTACACCTTC
TRBD2 TRBJ2-7 . TRBV10-3 CAIRGGDPYEQYF TGTGCCATCAGGGGGGGGGACCCCTACGAGCAGTACTTC
TRBD2 TRBJ2-2 . TRBV11-2 CASSLDGTSFGELFF TGTGCCAGCAGCTTAGATGGGACTAGTTTTGGGGAGCTGTTTTTT
. TRBJ2-1 . TRBV5-1 CASSTGVNTYNEQFF TGCGCCAGCAGCACCGGAGTAAACACTTACAATGAGCAGTTCTTC
TRBD1 TRBJ1-6 . TRBV5-8 CASSLRTGASSPLHF TGTGCCAGCAGCCTGCGGACAGGCGCCAGTTCACCCCTCCACTTT
TRBD1 TRBJ2-4 . TRBV28 CASSETGELAKNIQYF TGTGCCAGCAGTGAGACAGGGGAACTGGCCAAAAACATTCAGTACTTC
. TRBJ1-3 once TRBV27 CASSPGSAGNTIYF TGTGCCAGCAGCCCGGGATCAGCTGGAAACACCATATATTTT
. TRBJ2-1 . TRBV6-6 CASNPSQTFRNEQFF TGTGCCAGCAATCCTTCACAAACCTTCAGAAATGAGCAGTTCTTC
TRBD2 TRBJ2-7 few TRBV20-1 CSALAGAEQYF TGCAGTGCCCTAGCGGGAGCGGAGCAGTACTTC
. TRBJ1-1 . TRBV20-1 CSARNTEAFF TGCAGTGCCCGGAACACTGAAGCTTTCTTT
. TRBJ1-5 . TRBV11-2 CASSLLTGSNQPQHF TGTGCCAGCAGCTTGTTAACAGGGAGCAATCAGCCCCAGCATTTT
. TRBJ2-1 once TRBV7-9 CASSLDSTLAKQFF TGTGCCAGCAGCTTAGATTCCACTCTAGCGAAGCAGTTCTTC
TRBD2 TRBJ2-2 . TRBV5-1 CASSLTQRGNTGELFF TGCGCCAGCAGCTTGACACAGCGGGGGAACACCGGGGAGCTGTTTTTT
TRBD1 TRBJ2-5 . TRBV24-1 CATSDSRTGGKTQYF TGTGCCACCAGTGATTCTAGGACAGGAGGAAAGACCCAGTACTTC
. TRBJ2-2 . TRBV7-9 CASSLVGRGRSGELFF TGTGCCAGCAGCTTAGTAGGCAGGGGTCGGTCCGGGGAGCTGTTTTTT
TRBD1 TRBJ2-2 . TRBV10-1 CASSDYRGVGELFF TGCGCCAGCAGTGATTACAGGGGTGTCGGGGAGCTGTTTTTT
. TRBJ1-1 . TRBV28 CASSYREAFF TGTGCCAGCAGCTACAGGGAAGCTTTCTTT
TRBD1 TRBJ2-7 . TRBV6-6 CASSLPPGQGAYEQYF TGTGCCAGCAGTTTACCCCCGGGACAGGGGGCCTACGAGCAGTACTTC